This T cell receptor (beta chain) was recorded in a study of blood T cell repertoires in COVID-19. Sequenced by immunoSEQ multiplex PCR; TCRdb stores in-frame clones only, minus some. The table has 150,000 to 180,000 clones, approximately 85% seen once. Per the germline V gene, CDR1 is LGHDT and CDR2 is YNNKEL (reference sequence). V lost 0 bases to trimming and J lost 10 bases, with 9 bases between them. This CDR3 is built from 12 residues. Seattle's cohort entered during active infection and was followed longitudinally. This clone was observed a single time. The sequenced sample was peripheral blood. This chain links TRBV3-1 (or the pseudogene TRBV3-2) with TRBJ2-5; D unclear. The sequence derives from a man aged 60 to 69 with COVID-19, enrolled during active disease. CDR3 sequence: CASSQESVGQYF. The DNA of the CDR3 is TGTGCCAGCAGCCAAGAAAGCGTTGGCCAGTACTTC.